These 6 T cell receptor beta chains were sequenced from one sample in a study of blood T cells in healthy people across ages. Through a sample-barcoded 5' primer and a J-beta primer mix, a second PCR was run for roughly 6 to 12 cycles. TCRdb re-called the 5' RACE reads with MiXCR, one entry per CDR3 protein. The sample carries about a million distinct CDR3 sequences, approximately 50% recorded once. Sequenced input: blood. The receptors shown here come from a woman aged 60-75 years in good health.

The chain recombines TRBV20-1 with TRBJ2-1, with D tentatively TRBD2 (6 bases). Trimming cost V 6 bases and J 12 bases, with 18 bases left between them. This CDR3 comprises 12 residues. Germline-derived CDR1 and CDR2 are DFQATT and SNEGSKA (reference sequence). DNA of the CDR3: TGCAGTGCGAGCCGGGAGATTGATCTGCAGTTCTTC. It specifies CSASREIDLQFF.

This clonotype was detected only once. V is TRBV11-3 and J is TRBJ2-1, with D uncertain. The better agreement between TRBJ2-7 and the DNA end casts doubt on the J call. The CDR3 sequence is 12 residues long. Germline V gene lookup returns CDR1 SGHNT and CDR2 YENEEA. CDR3: CASSFGYNEQYF. The CDR3 DNA reads as TGTGCCAGCAGCTTCGGGTACAATGAGCAGTACTTC.

V and J are TRBV29-1 and TRBJ2-5; TRBD2 agrees at 7 bases. CDR1 SQVTM and CDR2 ANQGSEA come from the germline V gene. V dropped 0 bases and J dropped 5; count of bases not matched to a gene: 9. This CDR3 region has 15 residues. As DNA, the CDR3 is TGCAGCGTTGAAGAGGCGGGAGTGGTGGAGGAGACCCAGTACTTC. Residues: CSVEEAGVVEETQYF.

The chain recombines TRBV12-3 or TRBV12-4 with TRBJ2-1; 7 nucleotides match TRBD1. This CDR3 comprises 15 residues. Trimming took 6 bases from V and 2 from J; bases not matched to a gene: 7. This CDR3 reads CASRPSDRPYNEQFF. As DNA, the CDR3 is TGTGCCAGCAGGCCCTCGGACAGGCCCTACAATGAGCAGTTCTTC.

V and J are TRBV30 and TRBJ2-4; D unresolved. With the DNA end fitting TRBJ2-5 better, the J assignment may be wrong. Germline V CDR1 and CDR2: GTSNPN, SVGIG (reference sequence). The CDR3 sequence is 13 residues long. The CDR3 spells CAWSVRQKETQYF. DNA of the CDR3: TGTGCCTGGAGTGTACGTCAGAAAGAGACCCAGTACTTC.

This clonotype was detected a few times. The chain is built from TRBV10-2 and TRBJ1-2; TRBD1 might be the D (6 bases). CDR1 is WSHSY, CDR2 SAAADI, per germline. The CDR3 loop spans 14 amino acids. Trimming stripped 3 bases from V and 1 base from J, with 9 bases between. CDR3 sequence: CASSEQQGNYGYTF. The CDR3, as DNA: TGCGCCAGCAGTGAACAACAGGGTAACTATGGCTACACCTTC.